This TCR beta chain was sequenced for a study of T cell changes during pregnancy in multiple sclerosis. Profiling relied on immunoSEQ multiplex PCR, and the TCRdb table lists in-frame clones only, not all of them. The table records some 36,000 clones, around nine tenths of them present only once. The sequence derives from a female donor in good health, enrolled as a control in a pregnancy study. Sequenced material: CD4+ T cells from peripheral blood mononuclear cells, taken in the second trimester of pregnancy.

The CDR3 DNA follows: TGTGCCAGCAGCTTTACGGGAGGTTGGTCACCCCTCCACTTT. It codes for CASSFTGGWSPLHF. This chain uses TRBV5-8 with TRBJ1-6, with unresolved D. V lost 2 bases and J 10 bases, leaving 13 bases between the germline ends. CDR1 and CDR2 from the germline V gene are SGHTS and YDEGEE. This CDR3 is 14 amino acids long. Drawing the rest from reference TRBV5-8 and TRBJ1-6, the complete variable domain is EAGVTQSPTHLIKTRGQQATLRCSPISGHTSVYWYQQALGLGLQFLLWYDEGEERNRGNFPPRFSGRQFPNYSSELNVNALELEDSALYLCASSFTGGWSPLHFGNGTRLTVT.